This paragraph covers one T cell receptor (beta chain) sequence. This clonotype was seen a handful of times. What this receptor recognizes is not known. Base qualities are missing; no much larger clone stands one base away. These data come from a study of CD8+CD57+ T cells in acquired aplastic anemia listed by TCRdb under 2018. With regard to the full study: DNA extracted from sorted CD4+ and CD8+ cells had a mean of roughly 3.4 ug, with a range of roughly 0.2 to 27.4 ug. For healthy donor samples, the average read count was about 9.8 million for CD4+ cells and fewer than 14 million for CD8+ cells.

TCR repertoires of sorted CD4+ and CD8+ blood T cells from severe aplastic anemia patients and healthy subjects were deep-sequenced in the study. Ficoll-Paque density gradient centrifugation was used to isolate peripheral blood mononuclear cells. Before DNA extraction, CD4+ and CD8+ T cells were sorted by FACS or by magnetic beads. The paper's findings and limits, for the study overall: Between patients and healthy controls, no significant difference in CD8+ Simpson's diversity was found (P=0.060). Some 27 CD8+ CDR3 sequences were found in both patients and controls but appeared to be highly expressed in patients and within the immunodominant clones of the patients.

The germline V gene (reference sequence) yields DFQATT for CDR1 and SNEGSKA for CDR2. V loses 3 bases of germline sequence and J loses 2 bases, and the interval between the two ends is 7 bases. The CDR3 holds 12 amino acids from the cysteine to the phenylalanine. The read is trimmed to its CDR3 DNA, 36 bases read in frame from base 1. Profiling of TCR beta VDJ combinations and CDR3 sequences used genomic DNA as the template. TCR repertoire sequencing was run on an Illumina HiSeq 2000. Concerning the study's data processing: Repertoires were assessed using TRBV/TRBJ rearrangement plots, CDR3 size and DJ length profiles, and Simpson's diversity index. The most abundant DNA sequence in the deep sequencing data was taken as the immunodominant clone. CDR3 amino acid sequences were checked for sharing across subjects and were also compared against the VDJdb database and published repertoires. TCRdb applied fastp at Q25 and MiXCR to the public reads, then kept only in-frame beta chains. Entries that share a CDR3 protein sequence are merged under the most common genes and DNA. TCRdb, not the authors, supplied the V and J calls. Recorded for this sample are around 400,000 distinct CDR3 sequences; 55% to 75% of them occurred a single time. The top ten constitute under 4.5% of the sample.

This TCR was sampled from a human donor in good health, serving as a control. The sequenced material came from sorted CD4+, CD8+, or CD8+CD57+ T cells (not recorded which) from PBMCs. The sequence is built from TRBV20-1 and TRBJ2-5; TRBD2 is perhaps the D gene, given 6 matching bases. The CDR3 protein: CSASGGQETQYF. The bases are TGCAGTGCTAGCGGGGGACAAGAGACCCAGTACTTC.